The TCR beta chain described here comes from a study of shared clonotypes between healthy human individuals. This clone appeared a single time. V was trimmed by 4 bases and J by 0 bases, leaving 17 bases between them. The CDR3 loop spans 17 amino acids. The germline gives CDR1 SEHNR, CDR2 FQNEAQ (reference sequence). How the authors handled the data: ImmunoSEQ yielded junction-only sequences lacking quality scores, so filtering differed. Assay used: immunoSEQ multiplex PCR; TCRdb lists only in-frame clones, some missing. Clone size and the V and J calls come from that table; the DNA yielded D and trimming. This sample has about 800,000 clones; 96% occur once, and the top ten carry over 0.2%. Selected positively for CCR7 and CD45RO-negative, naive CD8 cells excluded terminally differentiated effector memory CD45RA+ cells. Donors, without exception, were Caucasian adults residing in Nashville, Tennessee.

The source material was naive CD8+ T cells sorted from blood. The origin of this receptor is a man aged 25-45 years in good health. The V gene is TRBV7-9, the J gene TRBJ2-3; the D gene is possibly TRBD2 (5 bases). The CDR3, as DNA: TGTGCCAGCAGCTCCCTCCCGGGAACGACGAGCACAGATACGCAGTATTTT. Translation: CASSSLPGTTSTDTQYF.